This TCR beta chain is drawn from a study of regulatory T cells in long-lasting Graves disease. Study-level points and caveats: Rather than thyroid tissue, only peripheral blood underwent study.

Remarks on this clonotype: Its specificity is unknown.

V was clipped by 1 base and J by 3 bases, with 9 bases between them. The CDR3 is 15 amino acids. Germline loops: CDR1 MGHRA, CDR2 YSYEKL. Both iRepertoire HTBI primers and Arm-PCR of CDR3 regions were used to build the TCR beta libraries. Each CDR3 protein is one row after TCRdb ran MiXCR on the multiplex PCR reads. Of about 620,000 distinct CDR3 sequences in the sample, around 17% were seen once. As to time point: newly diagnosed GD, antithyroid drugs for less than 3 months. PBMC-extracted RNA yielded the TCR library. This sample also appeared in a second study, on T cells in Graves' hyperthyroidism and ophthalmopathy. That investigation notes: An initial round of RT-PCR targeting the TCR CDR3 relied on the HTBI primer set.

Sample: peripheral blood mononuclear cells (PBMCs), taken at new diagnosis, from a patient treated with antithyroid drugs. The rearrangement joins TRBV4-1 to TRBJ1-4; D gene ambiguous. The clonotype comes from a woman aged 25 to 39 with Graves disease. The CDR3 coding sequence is TGCGCCAGCAGCCAAGTCGGGGTGGCTAATGAAAAACTGTTTTTT. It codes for CASSQVGVANEKLFF.